This T cell receptor beta chain was obtained from a study of T cell responses to AZD1222 COVID-19 vaccine. Notes on this clone: Its antigen is undetermined.

Here immunoSEQ multiplex PCR was the method, and the copy in TCRdb shows in-frame clones only, minus some. In the table there are more than 90,000 clones, about 90% of which are singletons. The CDR3 has 16 residues. V was shortened by 1 base and J by 7 bases, with 18 bases between the two germline ends. Germline assignment: CDR1 SGHDT and CDR2 YYEEEE. Study results and limitations: Most donors were white British, females outnumbered males, and clonal diversity was possibly underestimated. Targets within unmutated variant regions were reportedly found for nearly half of spike-specific TCRs. Sampled repertoires all dated from after the peak T cell response.

Some second doses came at about 4 weeks and others at about 12 weeks; these were pooled. The sample consisted of peripheral blood, taken 28 days after the second AZD1222 dose. The source is an adult who received the AZD1222 COVID-19 vaccine. The chain uses TRBV5-6 and TRBJ2-1; D is possibly TRBD2 (5 bases). In nucleotides, the CDR3 is TGTGCCAGCAGCTTGCTTGGGCTAGCAGTAAGAAATGAGCAGTTCTTC. This translates into CASSLLGLAVRNEQFF.